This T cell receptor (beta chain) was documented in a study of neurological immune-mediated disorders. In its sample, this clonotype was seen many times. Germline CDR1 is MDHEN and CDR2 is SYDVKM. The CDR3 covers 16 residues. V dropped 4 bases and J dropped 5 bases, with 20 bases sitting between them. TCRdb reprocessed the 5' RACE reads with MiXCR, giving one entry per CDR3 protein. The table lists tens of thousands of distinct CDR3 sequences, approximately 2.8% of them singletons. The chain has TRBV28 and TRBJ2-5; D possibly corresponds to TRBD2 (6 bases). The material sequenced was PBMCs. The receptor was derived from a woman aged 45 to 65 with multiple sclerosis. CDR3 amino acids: CASSSGRTSYSETQYF. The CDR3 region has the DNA TGTGCCAGCAGTTCTGGGAGGACCTCCTATTCGGAGACCCAGTACTTC.